The subject of this entry is one T cell receptor (beta chain). This clonotype came up many times. Its antigen is unknown. The sample holds no much larger clone one base away, and base qualities are not on file. The Immunoverse kit was used to build TCR libraries from 400 to 500 ng RNA, with molecular barcoded adaptors covering alpha/delta and beta/gamma chains. The same RNA used for transcriptome sequencing was used for TCR library preparation. Sequencing of the TCR libraries was done on an Illumina HiSeq 4000 with 2 x 150 cycles. The original methods were these. Using MiXCR, which included quality filtering and error correction, TCR reads were aligned to human V, D, J and C references and then assembled into CDR3 clonotypes. Clonotype counts and gene usage diversity were analyzed with the tcR package in R. For inspection of raw mapping reads, RNA-seq reads were mapped by STAR aligner version 2.5.3a onto GRCh37 of the human genome. IR-seq fastq files were randomly downsampled with Seqtk 1.3 to test the effect of sequencing depth on detected clonotypes. TCRdb cleaned the public reads at Q25 with fastp, built clones with MiXCR and kept in-frame beta chains. Each CDR3 protein gets just one entry, which takes the most common genes and DNA from the rows behind it. These V and J calls derive from TCRdb rather than the authors' analysis. The table for this sample lists about 41,000 distinct CDR3 sequences; 13% of them were counted only once. About 32% of the sample lies in the top ten.

The source of the sample is a study of read filtering for tumor transcriptome and immune sequencing (dated by TCRdb to 2019 to 2021). For the study in its entirety: Of the patients in the cohort, about 16 were male and 11 to 15 were female, and their mean age was 65.9 years, with a range of about 40 to 85. TCR-region mapped reads per sample ranged from about 4 to 10.27 million with IR-seq versus only about 75 to 1,400 with RNA-seq. By revised international staging, 8 or 9 patients were R-ISS I, under 20 were R-ISS II and about seven were R-ISS III. Whole-transcriptome libraries were prepared with the TruSeq RNA Access Library Prep Kit after DNase treatment. One of the main goals was to work out a read-filtering strategy for immune repertoire data, in particular whether clonotypes backed by only a single read should be removed. TCR repertoires obtained by targeted immune repertoire sequencing and by bulk whole-transcriptome sequencing performed on the same bone marrow samples were compared. Broad study findings and their caveats: Compared with RNA-seq, IR-seq captured clonotypes at much higher depth and more reliably, and a smaller IR-seq throughput was enough to identify most shared clonotypes. The correlation between IR-seq and RNA-seq shared clonotype proportions was increased by removal of single-read clonotypes. Single-read clonotypes made up roughly 81% of clonotypes but roughly 3.2% of total reads in IR-seq, and approximately 73% of clonotypes and roughly 45% of reads in RNA-seq. The sorted CD138-negative fraction was a mixed bone marrow immune population, not purified T cells.

Every patient had bone marrow sampled at the time of active disease. Bone marrow mononuclear cells were isolated by Ficoll-Hypaque density gradient centrifugation. CD138-negative cells were obtained by negative selection after labeling with CD138 magnetic microbeads on a MACS separator, removing myeloma plasma cells. Flow cytometry on an Attune NxT with CD138 antibodies was used to check the purity of the isolated cells. TRIzol reagent was used to extract total RNA, and a NanoDrop spectrophotometer was used to quantify the extracted RNA. Paired RNA-seq and IR-seq were performed on each patient's CD138-negative bone marrow sample. Sequenced material: a population of CD138-negative cells sorted from bone marrow. The sample's cell subset or site label is to be understood as: bone marrow mononuclear cells depleted of CD138+ plasma/myeloma cells by negative magnetic selection. The receptor was derived from a donor at least 40 years old with multiple myeloma.

This receptor has the CDR3 CASNYRARGTEAFF. The DNA sequence is TGTGCCAGCAACTACAGGGCCAGGGGCACTGAAGCTTTCTTT. The chain links TRBV6-2 or TRBV6-3 with TRBJ1-1, with a weak D call of TRBD1 (6 bases match). The CDR3 holds 14 amino acids from the cysteine to the phenylalanine. The DNA shown is the 42-base CDR3, in frame from base 1. The CDR1 and CDR2 encoded by the germline V gene are MNHEY and SVGEGT. At the junction V is shortened by 7 bases and J by 4 bases, with 16 bases in between.